The subject of this entry is one T cell receptor (beta chain). This CDR3 region has 15 residues. CDR1 and CDR2 from the germline V gene are SGHVS and FNYEAQ. V gave up 0 bases and J gave up 2 bases, with 9 bases separating them. This specimen belongs to a study of cytomegalovirus exposure and HLA in healthy donors. Assay used: immunoSEQ multiplex PCR; TCRdb lists only in-frame clones, some missing. The data show about 74,000 clones, around 94% seen once. V gene TRBV7-6 combines with J gene TRBJ2-3; D perhaps matches TRBD2 (6 bases). This clonotype originated in a woman aged 18-29 years in good health and CMV-seropositive. The material sequenced was PBMCs. The CDR3 reads CASSLASGYTDTQYF. For the CDR3, the DNA is TGTGCCAGCAGCTTAGCTAGCGGATACACAGATACGCAGTATTTT. Together with reference TRBV7-6 and TRBJ2-3, the CDR3 gives the full variable domain: GAGVSQSPRYKVTKRGQDVALRCDPISGHVSLYWYRQALGQGPEFLTYFNYEAQQDKSGLPNDRFSAERPEGSISTLTIQRTEQRDSAMYRCASSLASGYTDTQYFGPGTRLTVL.